This TCR beta chain was identified in a study of control samples from healthy donors and cancer patients. The V segment lost 6 bases and the J segment 5 bases; nucleotides outside the gene matches: 11. The CDR3 is made up of 16 amino acids. The germline CDR1 and CDR2 sequences are LGHDT and YNNKEL (reference sequence). Sequencing was performed with immunoSEQ multiplex PCR; in TCRdb, only in-frame clones are kept and a portion is missing. The sample shows 250,000 to 300,000 clones, approximately 80% of them seen only once. The sequence was obtained from an older woman with lung cancer. The sequencing input was PBMCs. The V gene is TRBV3-1 (or the pseudogene TRBV3-2), the J gene TRBJ2-1; the match to TRBD2 covers 9 bases. Here the CDR3 reads CASRDLAGVDDNEQFF. The DNA for the CDR3 is TGTGCCAGCAGAGACTTAGCGGGGGTCGATGACAATGAGCAGTTCTTC.